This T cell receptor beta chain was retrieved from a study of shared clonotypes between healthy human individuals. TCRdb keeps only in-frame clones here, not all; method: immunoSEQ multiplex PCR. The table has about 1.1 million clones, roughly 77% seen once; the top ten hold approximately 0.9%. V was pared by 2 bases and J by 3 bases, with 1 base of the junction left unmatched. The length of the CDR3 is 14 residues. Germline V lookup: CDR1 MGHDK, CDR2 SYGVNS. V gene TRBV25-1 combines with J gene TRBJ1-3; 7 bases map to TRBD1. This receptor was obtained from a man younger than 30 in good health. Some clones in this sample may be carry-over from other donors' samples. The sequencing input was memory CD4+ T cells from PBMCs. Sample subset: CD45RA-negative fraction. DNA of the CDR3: TGTGCCAGCAGTGAAGGACAGGTTGGAAACACCATATATTTT. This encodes CASSEGQVGNTIYF.